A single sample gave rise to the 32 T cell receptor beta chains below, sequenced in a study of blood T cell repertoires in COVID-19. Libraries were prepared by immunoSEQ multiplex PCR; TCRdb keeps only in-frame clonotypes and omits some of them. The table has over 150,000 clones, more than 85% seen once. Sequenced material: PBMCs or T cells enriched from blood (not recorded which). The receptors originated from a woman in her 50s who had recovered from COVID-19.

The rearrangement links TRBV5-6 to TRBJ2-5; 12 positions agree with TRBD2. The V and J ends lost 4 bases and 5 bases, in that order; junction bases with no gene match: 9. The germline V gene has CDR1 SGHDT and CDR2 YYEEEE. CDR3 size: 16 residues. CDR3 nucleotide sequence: TGTGCCAGCAGCGGAAGACTAGCGGGAGTGGTGGAGACCCAGTACTTC. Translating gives CASSGRLAGVVETQYF.

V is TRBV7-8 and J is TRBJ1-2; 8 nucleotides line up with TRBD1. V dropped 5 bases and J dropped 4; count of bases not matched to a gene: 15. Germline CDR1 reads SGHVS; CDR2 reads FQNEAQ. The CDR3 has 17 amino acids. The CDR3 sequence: CASSEGWGRGPTYGYTF. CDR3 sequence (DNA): TGTGCCAGCAGCGAAGGGTGGGGCAGGGGGCCTACCTATGGCTACACCTTC.

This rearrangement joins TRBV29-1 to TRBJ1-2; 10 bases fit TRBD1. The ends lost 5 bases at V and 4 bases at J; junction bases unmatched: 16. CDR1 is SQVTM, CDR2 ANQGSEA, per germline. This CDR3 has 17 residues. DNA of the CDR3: TGCAGCGTTAGTAAGGGACAGGGGATTACTACTTCCTATGGCTACACCTTC. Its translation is CSVSKGQGITTSYGYTF.

This CDR3 reads CASSTRTGRSDGYTF. DNA of the CDR3: TGTGCCAGCAGTACCCGGACAGGGCGAAGTGATGGCTACACCTTC. The genes are TRBV6-5 and TRBJ1-2, with 8 nucleotides matching TRBD1. The CDR3 spans 15 residues. Germline CDR1 is MNHEY and CDR2 is SVGAGI. The J segment lost 6 bases and the V segment lost 5 bases, leaving 11 bases of the junction unmatched.

CDR3 sequence (DNA): TGTGCCAGCAGTGCGACAGGGGCAGTTCAGCCCCAGCATTTT. Protein sequence: CASSATGAVQPQHF. The chain couples TRBV25-1 to TRBJ1-5, with 8 bases matching TRBD1. The V and J ends lost 4 bases and 6 bases, in that order; junction bases with no gene match: 5. The CDR3 consists of 14 residues. Germline V gene lookup returns CDR1 MGHDK and CDR2 SYGVNS.

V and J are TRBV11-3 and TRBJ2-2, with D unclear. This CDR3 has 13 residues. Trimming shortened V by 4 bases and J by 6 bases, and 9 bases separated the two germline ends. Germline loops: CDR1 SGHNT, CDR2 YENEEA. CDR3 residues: CASSSRLPGELFF. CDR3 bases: TGTGCCAGCAGCTCACGACTGCCCGGGGAGCTGTTTTTT.

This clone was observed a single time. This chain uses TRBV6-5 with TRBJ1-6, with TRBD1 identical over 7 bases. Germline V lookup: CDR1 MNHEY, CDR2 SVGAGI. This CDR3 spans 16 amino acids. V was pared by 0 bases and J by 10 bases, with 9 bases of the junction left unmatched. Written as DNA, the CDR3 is TGTGCCAGCAGTTACTCGAACAGGGGCCTGGGGTCACCCCTCCACTTT. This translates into CASSYSNRGLGSPLHF.

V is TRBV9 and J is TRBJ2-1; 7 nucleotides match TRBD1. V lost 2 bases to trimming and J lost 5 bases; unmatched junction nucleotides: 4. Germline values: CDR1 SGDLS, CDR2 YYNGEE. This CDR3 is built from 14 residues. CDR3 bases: TGTGCCAGCAGCGTGTGGGACAGCGACAATGAGCAGTTCTTC. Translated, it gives CASSVWDSDNEQFF.

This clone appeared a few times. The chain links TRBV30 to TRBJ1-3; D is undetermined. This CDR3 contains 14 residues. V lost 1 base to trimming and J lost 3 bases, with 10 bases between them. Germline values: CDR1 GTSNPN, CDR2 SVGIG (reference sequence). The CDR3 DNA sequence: TGTGCCTGGAGTGATAGAGTAATTGGAAACACCATATATTTT. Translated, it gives CAWSDRVIGNTIYF.

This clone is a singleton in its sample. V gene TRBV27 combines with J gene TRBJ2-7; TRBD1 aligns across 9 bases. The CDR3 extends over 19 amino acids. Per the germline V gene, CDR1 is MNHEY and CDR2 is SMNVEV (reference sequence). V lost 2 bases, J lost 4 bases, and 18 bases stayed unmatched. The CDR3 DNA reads TGTGCCAGCAGTTTACGGGTCTCCCCGGGGACAGGGAGGACGTACGAGCAGTACTTC. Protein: CASSLRVSPGTGRTYEQYF.

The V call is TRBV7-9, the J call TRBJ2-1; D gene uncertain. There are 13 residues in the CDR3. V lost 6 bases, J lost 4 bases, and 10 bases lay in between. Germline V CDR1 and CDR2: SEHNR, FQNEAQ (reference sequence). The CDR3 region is CASSTITYNEQFF. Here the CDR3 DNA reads TGTGCCAGCAGTACAATTACATACAATGAGCAGTTCTTC.

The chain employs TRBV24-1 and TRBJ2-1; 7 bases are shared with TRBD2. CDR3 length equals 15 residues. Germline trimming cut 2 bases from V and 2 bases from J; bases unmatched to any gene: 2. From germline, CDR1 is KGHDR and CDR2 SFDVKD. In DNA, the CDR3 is TGTGCCACCAGTGATTCCGGGACTACCTACAATGAGCAGTTCTTC. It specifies CATSDSGTTYNEQFF.

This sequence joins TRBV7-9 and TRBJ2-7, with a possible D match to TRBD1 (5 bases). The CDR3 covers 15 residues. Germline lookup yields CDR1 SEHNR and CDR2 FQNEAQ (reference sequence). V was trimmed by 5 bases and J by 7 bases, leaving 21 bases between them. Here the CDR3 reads CASSRITGVPLEQYF. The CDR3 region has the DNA TGTGCCAGCAGCCGGATAACAGGTGTTCCACTAGAGCAGTACTTC.

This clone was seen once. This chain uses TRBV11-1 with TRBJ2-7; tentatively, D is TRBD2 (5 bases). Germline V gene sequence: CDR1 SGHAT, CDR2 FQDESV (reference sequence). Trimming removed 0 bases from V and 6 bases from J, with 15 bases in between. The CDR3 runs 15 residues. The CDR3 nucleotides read TGTGCCAGCAGCTTAGCTGCGGGCGGATTCGGCGAGCAGTACTTC. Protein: CASSLAAGGFGEQYF.

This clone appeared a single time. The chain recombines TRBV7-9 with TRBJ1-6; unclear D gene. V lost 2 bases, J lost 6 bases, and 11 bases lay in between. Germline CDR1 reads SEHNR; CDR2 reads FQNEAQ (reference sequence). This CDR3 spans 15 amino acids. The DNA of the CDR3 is TGTGCCAGCAGCTTACCAGGCCCCCTTAATTCACCCCTCCACTTT. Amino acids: CASSLPGPLNSPLHF.

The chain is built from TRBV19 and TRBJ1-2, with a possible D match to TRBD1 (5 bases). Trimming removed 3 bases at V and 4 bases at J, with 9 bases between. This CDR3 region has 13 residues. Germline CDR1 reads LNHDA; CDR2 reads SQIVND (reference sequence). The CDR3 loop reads CASSIDSFYGYTF. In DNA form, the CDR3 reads TGTGCCAGTAGTATCGACAGCTTCTATGGCTACACCTTC.

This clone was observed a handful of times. The CDR3 sequence: CASSQIKGGQGATNSPLHF. DNA for the CDR3: TGCGCCAGCAGCCAAATTAAAGGAGGACAGGGGGCCACTAATTCACCCCTCCACTTT. The chain has TRBV4-1 and TRBJ1-6; the match to TRBD1 covers 11 bases. Germline assignment: CDR1 MGHRA and CDR2 YSYEKL. Trimming at V came to 2 bases and at J to 6 bases, leaving 12 bases not matched to a gene. The CDR3 length is 19 residues.

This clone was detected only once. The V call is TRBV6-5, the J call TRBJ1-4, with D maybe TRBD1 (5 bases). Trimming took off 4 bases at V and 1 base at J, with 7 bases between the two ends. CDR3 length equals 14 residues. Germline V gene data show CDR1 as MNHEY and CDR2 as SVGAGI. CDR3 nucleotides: TGTGCCAGCAGTTTGCAGGGAACTAATGAAAAACTGTTTTTT. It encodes CASSLQGTNEKLFF.

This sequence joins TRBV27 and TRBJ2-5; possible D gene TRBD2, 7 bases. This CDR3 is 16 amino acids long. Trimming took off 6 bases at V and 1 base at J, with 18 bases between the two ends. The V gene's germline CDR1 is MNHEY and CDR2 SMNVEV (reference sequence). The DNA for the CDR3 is TGTGCCAGCAGCCACGGGGGGCTAGGGACCCAAGAGACCCAGTACTTC. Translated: CASSHGGLGTQETQYF.

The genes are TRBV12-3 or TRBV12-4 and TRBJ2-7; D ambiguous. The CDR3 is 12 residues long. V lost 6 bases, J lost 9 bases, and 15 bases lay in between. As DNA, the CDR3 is TGTGCCAGCAGCCCTACAGATGTACGGCAGTACTTC. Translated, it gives CASSPTDVRQYF.

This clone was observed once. The CDR3, as DNA: TGTGCCAGCAGCTTATGGGGCGGGAAACCCTACAATGAGCAGTTCTTC. Translation: CASSLWGGKPYNEQFF. The genes are TRBV13 and TRBJ2-1, with D possibly matching TRBD2 (6 bases). This CDR3 is 16 amino acids long. Trimming removed 2 bases at V and 2 bases at J, with 13 bases between. Per the germline V gene, CDR1 is PRHDT and CDR2 is FYEKMQ (reference sequence).

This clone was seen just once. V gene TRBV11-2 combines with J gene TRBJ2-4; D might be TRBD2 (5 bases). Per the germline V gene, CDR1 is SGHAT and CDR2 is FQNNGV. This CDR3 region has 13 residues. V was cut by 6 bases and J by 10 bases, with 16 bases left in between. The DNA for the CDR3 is TGTGCCAGCAGACCGGGGAGCCAGGCAATTCAGTACTTC. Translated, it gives CASRPGSQAIQYF.

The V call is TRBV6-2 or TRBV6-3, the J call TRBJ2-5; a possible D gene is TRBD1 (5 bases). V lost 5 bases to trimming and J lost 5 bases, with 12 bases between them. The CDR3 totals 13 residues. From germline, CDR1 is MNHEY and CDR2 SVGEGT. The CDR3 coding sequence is TGTGCCAGCAGTCCAACAGGTTTTGAGACCCAGTACTTC. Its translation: CASSPTGFETQYF.

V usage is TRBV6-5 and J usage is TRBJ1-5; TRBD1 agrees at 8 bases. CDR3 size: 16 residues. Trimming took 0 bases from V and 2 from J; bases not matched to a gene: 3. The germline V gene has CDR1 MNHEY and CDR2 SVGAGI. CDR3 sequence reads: CASSYSQDRGNQPQHF. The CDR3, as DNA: TGTGCCAGCAGTTACTCGCAGGACAGGGGCAATCAGCCCCAGCATTTT.

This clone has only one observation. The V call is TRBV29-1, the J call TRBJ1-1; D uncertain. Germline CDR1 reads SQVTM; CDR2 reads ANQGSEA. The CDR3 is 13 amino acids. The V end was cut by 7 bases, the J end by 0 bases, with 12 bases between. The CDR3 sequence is CSAGEHLNTEAFF. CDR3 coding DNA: TGCAGCGCTGGTGAACACCTGAACACTGAAGCTTTCTTT.

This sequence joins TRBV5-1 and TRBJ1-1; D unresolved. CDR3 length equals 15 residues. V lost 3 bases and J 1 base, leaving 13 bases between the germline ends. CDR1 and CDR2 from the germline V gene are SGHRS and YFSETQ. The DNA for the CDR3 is TGCGCCAGCAGCTGGTCCTCCGGCGGGAACACTGAAGCTTTCTTT. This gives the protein CASSWSSGGNTEAFF.

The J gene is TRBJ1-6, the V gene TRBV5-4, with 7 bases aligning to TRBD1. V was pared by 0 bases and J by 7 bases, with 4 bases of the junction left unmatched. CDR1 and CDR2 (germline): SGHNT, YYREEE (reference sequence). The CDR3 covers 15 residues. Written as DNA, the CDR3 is TGTGCCAGCAGCTTGGCCGGGACAGCCAATTCACCCCTCCACTTT. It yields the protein CASSLAGTANSPLHF.

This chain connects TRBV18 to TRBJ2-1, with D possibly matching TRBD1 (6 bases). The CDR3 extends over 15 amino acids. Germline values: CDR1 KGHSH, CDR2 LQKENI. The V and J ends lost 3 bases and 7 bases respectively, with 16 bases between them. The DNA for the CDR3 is TGTGCCAGCTCACCCCGTGAAGCTCAGGGGAATGAGCAGTTCTTC. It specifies CASSPREAQGNEQFF. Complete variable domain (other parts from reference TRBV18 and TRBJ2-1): NAGVMQNPRHLVRRRGQEARLRCSPMKGHSHVYWYRQLPEEGLKFMVYLQKENIIDESGMPKERFSAEFPKEGPSILRIQQVVRGDSAAYFCASSPREAQGNEQFFGPGTRLTVL.

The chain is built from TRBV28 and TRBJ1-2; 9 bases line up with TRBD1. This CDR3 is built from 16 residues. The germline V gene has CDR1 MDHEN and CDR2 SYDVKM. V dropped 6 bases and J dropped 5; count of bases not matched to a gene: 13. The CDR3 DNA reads TGTGCCAGCAGATCCCAGGCGGGACAGGGTTTATATGGCTACACCTTC. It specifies CASRSQAGQGLYGYTF.

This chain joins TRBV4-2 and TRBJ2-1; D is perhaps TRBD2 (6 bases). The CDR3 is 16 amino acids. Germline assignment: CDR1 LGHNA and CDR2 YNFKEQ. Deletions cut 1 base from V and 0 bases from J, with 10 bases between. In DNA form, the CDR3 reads TGTGCCAGCAGCCAAGCGTTCGGGAGCTCCTACAATGAGCAGTTCTTC. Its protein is CASSQAFGSSYNEQFF.

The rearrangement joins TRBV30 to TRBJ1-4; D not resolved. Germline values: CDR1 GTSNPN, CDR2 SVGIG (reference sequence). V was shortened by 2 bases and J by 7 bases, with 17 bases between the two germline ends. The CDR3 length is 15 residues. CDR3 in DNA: TGTGCCTGGAGTCGACACATGACGAGCCCTGAAAAACTGTTTTTT. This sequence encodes CAWSRHMTSPEKLFF.

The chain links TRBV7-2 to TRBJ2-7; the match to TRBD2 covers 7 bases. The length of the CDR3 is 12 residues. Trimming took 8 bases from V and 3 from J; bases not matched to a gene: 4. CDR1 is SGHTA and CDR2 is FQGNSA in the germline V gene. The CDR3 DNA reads TGTGCCAGCTCCTGGACTAGCTACGAGCAGTACTTC. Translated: CASSWTSYEQYF.